The 5 T cell receptor beta chains below all came from one sample that was sequenced in a study of blood T cells in healthy people across ages. Alongside a J-beta primer mix, a sample-barcoded 5' primer served in a second PCR lasting roughly 6 to 12 cycles. TCRdb itself ran the 5' RACE reads through MiXCR, one entry per CDR3 protein. The data hold 1 million or so distinct CDR3 sequences, with 20% to 25% observed a single time. The data were also submitted as part of a second study, on T cells of mothers and their children.

The sample comprised blood. These receptors were collected from a girl aged 2 to 10 in good health.

In this sample, this clonotype turned up a few times. The rearrangement links TRBV11-2 to TRBJ1-1; D ambiguous. The germline gives CDR1 SGHAT, CDR2 FQNNGV. The V end lost 7 bases, the J end lost 0 bases, and 18 bases lay between the germline ends. The length of the CDR3 is 16 residues. The CDR3 sequence is CASTYSGRGMNTEAFF. CDR3 nucleotide sequence: TGTGCCAGCACCTATAGCGGGCGTGGCATGAACACTGAAGCTTTCTTT.

This clonotype was recorded once. J is TRBJ2-7 and V is TRBV20-1; 7 bases align to TRBD2. The germline CDR1 and CDR2 sequences are DFQATT and SNEGSKA (reference sequence). Trimming at V came to 1 base and at J to 3 bases, leaving 9 bases not matched to a gene. This CDR3 is 15 amino acids long. The CDR3 loop is CSARVSTSDLYEQYF. DNA of the CDR3: TGCAGTGCTAGAGTCTCAACTAGCGATCTCTACGAGCAGTACTTC.

This clonotype was observed a few times. The chain recombines TRBV6-1 with TRBJ2-5; D perhaps matches TRBD1 (5 bases). V gave up 6 bases and J gave up 1 base, with 12 bases separating them. Germline CDR1 and CDR2: MNHNS and SASEGT. The CDR3 loop spans 14 amino acids. The CDR3 loop reads CASSPGYGQETQYF. For the CDR3, the DNA is TGTGCCAGCAGCCCAGGGTACGGCCAAGAGACCCAGTACTTC.

J is TRBJ2-2 and V is TRBV28; D is unresolved. The ends were cut back, 5 bases at V and 0 bases at J, with 4 bases in the middle. The CDR3 is 13 amino acids. CDR1 and CDR2 from the germline V gene are MDHEN and SYDVKM. This CDR3 is CASSVTNTGELFF. Written as DNA, the CDR3 is TGTGCCAGCAGTGTCACGAACACCGGGGAGCTGTTTTTT.

This clonotype has only a few counts. The gene calls are TRBV5-6 and TRBJ2-3, with 7 positions matching TRBD2. The CDR3 extends over 17 amino acids. The junction had 13 bases not matched to a gene; V was cut back by 2 bases and J by 4 bases. Germline V gene data show CDR1 as SGHDT and CDR2 as YYEEEE. The CDR3 sequence is CASSFQRLAVGSDTQYF. CDR3 coding DNA: TGTGCCAGCAGCTTCCAAAGACTAGCCGTGGGATCAGATACGCAGTATTTT.